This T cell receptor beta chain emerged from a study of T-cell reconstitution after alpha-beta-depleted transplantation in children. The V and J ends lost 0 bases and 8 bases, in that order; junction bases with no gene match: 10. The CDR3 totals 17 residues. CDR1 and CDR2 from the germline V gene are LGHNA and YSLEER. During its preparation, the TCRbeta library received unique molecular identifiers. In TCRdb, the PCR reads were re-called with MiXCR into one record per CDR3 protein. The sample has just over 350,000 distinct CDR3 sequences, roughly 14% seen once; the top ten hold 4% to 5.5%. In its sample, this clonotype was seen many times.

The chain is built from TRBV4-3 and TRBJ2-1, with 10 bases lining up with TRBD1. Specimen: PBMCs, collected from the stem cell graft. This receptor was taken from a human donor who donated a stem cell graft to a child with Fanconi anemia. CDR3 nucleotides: TGCGCCAGCAGCCAAGATCTTAAACGGGGACAGGGGTATGAGCAGTTCTTC. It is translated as CASSQDLKRGQGYEQFF.